The 21 T cell receptor beta chains presented below share a single source sample, sequenced in a study of T cell responses to AZD1222 COVID-19 vaccine. Profiling relied on immunoSEQ multiplex PCR, and the TCRdb table lists in-frame clones only, not all of them. This table holds some 170,000 clones, 92% found once. The starting material was peripheral blood, obtained 28 days after the second AZD1222 dose. The receptors shown here come from an adult who received the AZD1222 COVID-19 vaccine.

J is TRBJ2-1 and V is TRBV19; 9 positions match TRBD1. CDR3 size: 13 residues. Trimming cost V 9 bases and J 3 bases; bases outside gene matches: 3. Germline V gene sequence: CDR1 LNHDA, CDR2 SQIVND (reference sequence). CDR3 region: CASRDRDYNEQFF. CDR3 coding DNA: TGTGCCAGCCGGGACAGGGACTACAATGAGCAGTTCTTC.

CDR3 DNA: TGTGCCAGCGCCCCTAGCGGGGGAGCTACAGATACGCAGTATTTT. This translates into CASAPSGGATDTQYF. The chain carries TRBV6-4 and TRBJ2-3, with TRBD2 matching 10 bases. The CDR3 has 15 residues. Germline assignment: CDR1 MRHNA and CDR2 SNTAGT. V was pared by 8 bases and J by 3 bases, with 8 bases of the junction left unmatched.

The chain is built from TRBV25-1 and TRBJ2-3; possible D gene TRBD2, 5 bases. In germline, CDR1 is MGHDK, CDR2 SYGVNS. V was cut by 1 base and J by 5 bases, with 13 bases left in between. The CDR3 contains 15 residues. CDR3 DNA sequence: TGTGCCAGCAGTGAATTGCTAGGGAGAGAAGATACGCAGTATTTT. Amino acid sequence: CASSELLGREDTQYF. The full variable domain, rest sourced from reference TRBV25-1 and TRBJ2-3, is EADIYQTPRYLVIGTGKKITLECSQTMGHDKMYWYQQDPGMELHLIHYSYGVNSTEKGDLSSESTVSRIRTEHFPLTLESARPSHTSQYLCASSELLGREDTQYFGPGTRLTVL.

The chain combines TRBV6-5 with TRBJ2-3; D might be TRBD1 (5 bases). V shed 0 bases and J shed 1 base, with 8 bases lying between them. The CDR3 totals 15 residues. Germline assignment: CDR1 MNHEY and CDR2 SVGAGI. DNA for the CDR3: TGTGCCAGCAGTTACTCAGGCAGGGGCACAGATACGCAGTATTTT. Protein: CASSYSGRGTDTQYF.

The V call is TRBV19, the J call TRBJ2-2; D ambiguous. With 3 bases removed from V and 2 bases from J, the gap between germline ends came to 10 bases. This CDR3 spans 15 amino acids. The germline V gene has CDR1 LNHDA and CDR2 SQIVND (reference sequence). Here the CDR3 reads CASSIEATNTGELFF. The CDR3 DNA reads TGTGCCAGTAGTATCGAGGCAACAAACACCGGGGAGCTGTTTTTT.

V is TRBV12-3 or TRBV12-4 and J is TRBJ1-1, with unresolved D. V was trimmed by 9 bases and J by 1 base, leaving 12 bases between them. The length of the CDR3 is 13 residues. The CDR3 region is CASLTQANTEAFF. CDR3 DNA sequence: TGTGCCAGTCTTACCCAAGCGAACACTGAAGCTTTCTTT.

The DNA for the CDR3 is TGCAGCGTTCGGCTAGCGGGGGGAAGTGGGGAGCTGTTTTTT. It is translated as CSVRLAGGSGELFF. The genes are TRBV29-1 and TRBJ2-2; 11 bases line up with TRBD2. The germline gives CDR1 SQVTM, CDR2 ANQGSEA. The CDR3 has 14 amino acids. Losses at the gene ends were 5 bases for V and 8 bases for J; bases not matched to a gene: 7.

The chain has TRBV10-3 and TRBJ1-5, with 8 positions matching TRBD1. CDR1 is ENHRY and CDR2 is SYGVKD in the germline V gene. This CDR3 has 15 amino acids. V shed 2 bases and J 2 bases; nucleotides not matched to a gene: 2. Here the CDR3 DNA reads TGTGCCATCAGTGAGGACAGGGGAGGCAATCAGCCCCAGCATTTT. Encoded protein: CAISEDRGGNQPQHF.

This clone has only one observation. The chain carries TRBV9 and TRBJ2-1, with D possibly TRBD2 on 6 matching bases. The CDR3 is 15 amino acids. The V end lost 3 bases, the J end lost 7 bases, and 17 bases lay between the germline ends. The germline gives CDR1 SGDLS, CDR2 YYNGEE. CDR3 DNA sequence: TGTGCCAGCAGCGCGCCGGCGGGGATAGGGAATGAGCAGTTCTTC. As protein: CASSAPAGIGNEQFF.

The V call is TRBV9, the J call TRBJ2-1; D may correspond to TRBD1 or TRBD2 (5 bases each). Germline values: CDR1 SGDLS, CDR2 YYNGEE. Trimming stripped 0 bases from V and 2 bases from J, with 15 bases between. CDR3 length: 17 amino acids. CDR3 region: CASSVDVVGDPYNEQFF. The CDR3 DNA is TGTGCCAGCAGCGTAGATGTTGTGGGGGACCCCTACAATGAGCAGTTCTTC.

CDR3 bases: TGTGCCAGCTCACCACCGGGGGACAGGGGGCACGAGCAGTACTTC. Residues: CASSPPGDRGHEQYF. The chain is built from TRBV18 and TRBJ2-7; 12 positions match TRBD1. Trimming took 0 bases from V and 5 from J; bases not matched to a gene: 2. This CDR3 spans 15 amino acids. Germline V gene lookup returns CDR1 KGHSH and CDR2 LQKENI.

This clone was observed a few times. This chain joins TRBV2 and TRBJ1-4; D gene ambiguous. Trimming cost V 5 bases and J 0 bases, with 7 bases left between them. The CDR3 loop spans 14 amino acids. Germline CDR1 and CDR2: SNHLY and FYNNEI. This chain's CDR3 is CASSYSATNEKLFF. The DNA of the CDR3 is TGTGCCAGCAGTTACAGCGCAACTAATGAAAAACTGTTTTTT. The full variable domain, rest sourced from reference TRBV2 and TRBJ1-4, is EPEVTQTPSHQVTQMGQEVILRCVPISNHLYFYWYRQILGQKVEFLVSFYNNEISEKSEIFDDQFSVERPDGSNFTLKIRSTKLEDSAMYFCASSYSATNEKLFFGSGTQLSVL.

The chain employs TRBV7-2 and TRBJ2-1; 10 bases are shared with TRBD2. The length of the CDR3 is 16 residues. Germline values: CDR1 SGHTA, CDR2 FQGNSA. Germline trimming cut 0 bases from V and 9 bases from J; bases unmatched to any gene: 8. CDR3 protein: CASSLAASSGGREQFF. The CDR3 region has the DNA TGTGCCAGCAGCTTAGCGGCTTCTAGCGGGGGACGTGAGCAGTTCTTC.

The chain combines TRBV9 with TRBJ2-5, with 9 bases fitting TRBD2. Per germline, CDR1 SGDLS and CDR2 YYNGEE. The CDR3 covers 14 residues. V gave up 4 bases and J gave up 3 bases; unmatched junction bases: 4. The CDR3 loop reads CASSRGGVKETQYF. For the CDR3, the DNA is TGTGCCAGCAGCCGCGGGGGGGTAAAAGAGACCCAGTACTTC.

In this sample, this clone turned up a few times. The chain couples TRBV11-2 to TRBJ2-7; D gene uncertain. The V gene's germline CDR1 is SGHAT and CDR2 FQNNGV. Trimming shortened V by 7 bases and J by 2 bases, and 12 bases separated the two germline ends. CDR3 length: 13 residues. The CDR3 protein is CASNRDLTYEQYF. DNA for the CDR3: TGTGCCAGCAACAGAGACCTTACCTACGAGCAGTACTTC.

The V and J genes are TRBV11-2 and TRBJ1-3, with D uncertain. V was clipped by 2 bases and J by 0 bases, with 17 bases between them. Germline CDR1 SGHAT, CDR2 FQNNGV. The CDR3 has 18 amino acids. DNA of the CDR3: TGTGCCAGCAGCTTATCCTCGAGAGGGTTCCGCTCTGGAAACACCATATATTTT. Protein: CASSLSSRGFRSGNTIYF.

V usage is TRBV9 and J usage is TRBJ2-3, with D tentatively TRBD2 (5 bases). From germline, CDR1 is SGDLS and CDR2 YYNGEE. The CDR3 totals 15 residues. V was pared by 2 bases and J by 2 bases, with 12 bases between. The CDR3 is CASSVTGIATDTQYF. As DNA, the CDR3 is TGTGCCAGCAGCGTTACCGGGATCGCCACAGATACGCAGTATTTT.

The chain employs TRBV7-2 and TRBJ1-1; D gene unclear. The CDR3 covers 15 residues. Trimming left V 2 bases short and J 2 bases short, with 12 bases between. Germline V gene sequence: CDR1 SGHTA, CDR2 FQGNSA. This chain's CDR3 is CASSLLTGINTEAFF. DNA of the CDR3: TGTGCCAGCAGCTTACTTACGGGAATAAACACTGAAGCTTTCTTT.

In this sample, this clone turned up a few times. The genes are TRBV6-6 and TRBJ2-1; TRBD2 matches at 11 bases. V trimming: 5 bases; J trimming: 2 bases; junction bases outside the gene matches: 8. The CDR3 sequence is 17 residues long. Germline lookup yields CDR1 MNHNY and CDR2 SVGAGI (reference sequence). The CDR3 sequence is CASSPQTSGEAYNEQFF. DNA for the CDR3: TGTGCCAGCAGTCCCCAGACTAGCGGGGAGGCCTACAATGAGCAGTTCTTC.

The chain employs TRBV6-1 and TRBJ2-1; D call uncertain. Germline CDR1 is MNHNS and CDR2 is SASEGT. The CDR3 is 15 residues long. V was clipped by 2 bases and J by 4 bases, with 12 bases between them. The chain's CDR3 is CASSELGDGYNEQFF. In DNA, the CDR3 is TGTGCCAGCAGTGAATTGGGTGACGGTTACAATGAGCAGTTCTTC.

This sequence joins TRBV6-4 and TRBJ2-3; D gene ambiguous. Trimming shortened V by 2 bases and J by 4 bases, and 7 bases separated the two germline ends. Germline CDR1 MRHNA, CDR2 SNTAGT. There are 13 residues in the CDR3. CDR3 coding DNA: TGTGCCAGCAGTGACGGGGAAGCAGATACGCAGTATTTT. Protein: CASSDGEADTQYF.